This T cell receptor beta chain is drawn from a study of CXCR3-negative and CXCR3-positive naive CD8 T cells. TRB cDNA was prepared as libraries by UMI-labeled 5' RACE. TCRdb re-called the 5' RACE reads and catalogs CDR3 proteins one per entry, DNA excluded. This repertoire includes under 8,000 distinct CDR3 sequences. Germline-derived CDR1 and CDR2 are SQVTM and ANQGSEA. CDR3 length equals 16 residues. Material: naive CXCR3- CD8+ T cells from blood. Subset defined: CD45RO-CCR7+CD27+CD95- naive CD8+ T cells lacking CXCR3 (TNR3-). This sequence originates from a human donor in good health. Some clones in this sample may be carry-over from other donors' samples. This sequence joins TRBV29-1 and TRBJ1-2; as DNA is missing, the TRBD1 call by TCRdb cannot be tested. CDR3 sequence: CSVEEPKTGYNYGYTF.